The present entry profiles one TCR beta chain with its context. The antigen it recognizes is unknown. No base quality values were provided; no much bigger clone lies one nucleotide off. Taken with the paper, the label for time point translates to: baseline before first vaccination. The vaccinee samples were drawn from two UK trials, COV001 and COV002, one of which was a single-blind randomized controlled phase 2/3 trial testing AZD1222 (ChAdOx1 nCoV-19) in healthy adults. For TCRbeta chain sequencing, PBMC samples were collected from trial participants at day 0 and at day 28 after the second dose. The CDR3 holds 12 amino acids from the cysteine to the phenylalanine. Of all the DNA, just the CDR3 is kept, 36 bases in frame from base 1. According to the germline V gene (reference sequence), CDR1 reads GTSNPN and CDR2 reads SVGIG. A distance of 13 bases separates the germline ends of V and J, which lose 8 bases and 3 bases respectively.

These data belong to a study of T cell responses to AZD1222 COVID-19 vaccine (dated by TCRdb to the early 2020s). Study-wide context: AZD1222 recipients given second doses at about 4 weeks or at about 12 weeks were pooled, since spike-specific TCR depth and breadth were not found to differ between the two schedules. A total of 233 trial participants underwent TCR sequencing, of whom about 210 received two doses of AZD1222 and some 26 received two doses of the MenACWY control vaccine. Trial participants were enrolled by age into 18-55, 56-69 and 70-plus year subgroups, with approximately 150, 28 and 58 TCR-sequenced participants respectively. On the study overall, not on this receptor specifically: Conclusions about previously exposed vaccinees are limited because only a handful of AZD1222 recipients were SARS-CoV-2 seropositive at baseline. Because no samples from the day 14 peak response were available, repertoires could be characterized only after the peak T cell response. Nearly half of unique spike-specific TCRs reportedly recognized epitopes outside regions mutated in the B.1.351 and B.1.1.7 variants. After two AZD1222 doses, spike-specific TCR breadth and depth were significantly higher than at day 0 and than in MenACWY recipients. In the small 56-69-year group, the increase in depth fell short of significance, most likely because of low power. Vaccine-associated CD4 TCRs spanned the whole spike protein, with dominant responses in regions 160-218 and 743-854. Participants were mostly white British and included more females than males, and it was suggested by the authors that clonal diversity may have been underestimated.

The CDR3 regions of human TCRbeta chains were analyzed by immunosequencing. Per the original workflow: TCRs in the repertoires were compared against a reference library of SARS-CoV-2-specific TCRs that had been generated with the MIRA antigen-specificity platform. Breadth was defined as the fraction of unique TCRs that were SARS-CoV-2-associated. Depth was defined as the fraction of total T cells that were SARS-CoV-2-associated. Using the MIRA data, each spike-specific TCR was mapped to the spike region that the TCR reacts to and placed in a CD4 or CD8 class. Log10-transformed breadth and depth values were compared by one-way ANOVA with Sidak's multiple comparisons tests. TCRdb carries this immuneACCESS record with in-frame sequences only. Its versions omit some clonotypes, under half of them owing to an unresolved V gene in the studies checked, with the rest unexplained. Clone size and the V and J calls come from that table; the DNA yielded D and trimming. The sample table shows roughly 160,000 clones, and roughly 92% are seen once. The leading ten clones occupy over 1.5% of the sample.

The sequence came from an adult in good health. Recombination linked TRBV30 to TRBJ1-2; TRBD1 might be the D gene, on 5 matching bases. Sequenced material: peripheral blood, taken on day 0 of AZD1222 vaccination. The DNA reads TGTGCCACCAGGGTTTATGACTATGGCTACACCTTC. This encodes CATRVYDYGYTF.